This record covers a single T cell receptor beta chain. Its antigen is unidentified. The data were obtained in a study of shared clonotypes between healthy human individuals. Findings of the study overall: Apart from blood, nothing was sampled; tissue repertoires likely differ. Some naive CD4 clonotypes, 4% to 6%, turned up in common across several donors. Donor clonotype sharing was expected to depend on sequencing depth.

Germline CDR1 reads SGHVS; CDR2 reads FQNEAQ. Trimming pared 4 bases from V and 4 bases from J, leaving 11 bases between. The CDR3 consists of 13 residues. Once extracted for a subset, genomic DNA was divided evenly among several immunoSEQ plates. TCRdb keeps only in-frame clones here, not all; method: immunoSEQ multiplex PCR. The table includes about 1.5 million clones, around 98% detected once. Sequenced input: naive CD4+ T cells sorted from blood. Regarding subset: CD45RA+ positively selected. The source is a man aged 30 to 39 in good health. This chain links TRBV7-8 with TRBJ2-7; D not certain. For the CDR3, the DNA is TGTGCCAGCAGCTCCAGCCCCCTGTACGAGCAGTACTTC. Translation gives CASSSSPLYEQYF.